This record looks at one T cell receptor (beta chain) sequence and its context. Profiled with immunoSEQ multiplex PCR; TCRdb holds only in-frame clones, not every one. Among 20,000 to 25,000 clones, 75% to 90% were seen once, and the ten largest hold approximately 5%. This specimen belongs to a study of graft-versus-host responses after intestinal transplantation. Per germline, CDR1 SGDLS and CDR2 YYNGEE. Trimming left V 1 base short and J 3 bases short, with 13 bases between. The CDR3 is 15 residues long. The starting material was PBMCs, obtained about 69 days after intestinal transplantation. The source of this sequence is a human patient who received an intestinal transplant, so some T cells may come from the graft donor. The chain employs TRBV9 and TRBJ1-1; perhaps TRBD1 as D (5 bases). The CDR3 DNA follows: TGTGCCAGCAGCGTATCCCCCCGAGGGGACACTGAAGCTTTCTTT. It is translated as CASSVSPRGDTEAFF.